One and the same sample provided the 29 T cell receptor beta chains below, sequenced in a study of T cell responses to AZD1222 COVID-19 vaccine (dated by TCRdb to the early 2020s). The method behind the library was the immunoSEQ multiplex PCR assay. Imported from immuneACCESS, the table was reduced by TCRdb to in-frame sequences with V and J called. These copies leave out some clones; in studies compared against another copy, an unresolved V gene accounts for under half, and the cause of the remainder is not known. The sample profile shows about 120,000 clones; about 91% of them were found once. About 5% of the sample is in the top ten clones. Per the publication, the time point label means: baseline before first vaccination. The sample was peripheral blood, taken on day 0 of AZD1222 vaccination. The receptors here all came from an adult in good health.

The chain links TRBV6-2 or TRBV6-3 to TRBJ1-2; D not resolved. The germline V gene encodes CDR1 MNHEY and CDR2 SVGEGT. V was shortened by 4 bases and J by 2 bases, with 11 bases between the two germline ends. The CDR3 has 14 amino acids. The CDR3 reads CASSSTDRNYGYTF. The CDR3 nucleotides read TGTGCCAGCAGTTCTACTGATCGAAACTATGGCTACACCTTC.

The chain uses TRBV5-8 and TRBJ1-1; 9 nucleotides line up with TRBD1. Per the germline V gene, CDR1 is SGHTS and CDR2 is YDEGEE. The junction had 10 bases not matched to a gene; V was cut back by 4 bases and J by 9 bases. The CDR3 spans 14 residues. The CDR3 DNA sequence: TGTGCCAGCAGCATCGGGACAGGGATGGGTAAAGCTTTCTTT. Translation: CASSIGTGMGKAFF.

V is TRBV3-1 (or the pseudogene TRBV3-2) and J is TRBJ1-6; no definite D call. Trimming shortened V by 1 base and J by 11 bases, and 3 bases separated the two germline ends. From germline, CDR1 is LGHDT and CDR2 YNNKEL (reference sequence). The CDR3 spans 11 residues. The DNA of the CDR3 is TGTGCCAGCAGCCAAGGGGCACCCCTCCACTTT. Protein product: CASSQGAPLHF.

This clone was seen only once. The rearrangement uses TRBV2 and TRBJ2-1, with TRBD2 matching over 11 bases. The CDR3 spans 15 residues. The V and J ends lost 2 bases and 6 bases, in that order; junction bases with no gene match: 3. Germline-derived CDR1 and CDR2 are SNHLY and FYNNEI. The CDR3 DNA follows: TGTGCCAGCAGTGAACTGGGACTAGCGGCCAATGAGCAGTTCTTC. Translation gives CASSELGLAANEQFF.

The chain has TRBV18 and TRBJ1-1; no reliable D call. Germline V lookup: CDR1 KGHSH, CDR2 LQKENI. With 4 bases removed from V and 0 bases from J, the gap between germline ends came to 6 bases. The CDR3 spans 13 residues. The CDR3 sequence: CASSLGVNTEAFF. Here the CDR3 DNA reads TGTGCCAGCTCACTCGGGGTGAACACTGAAGCTTTCTTT. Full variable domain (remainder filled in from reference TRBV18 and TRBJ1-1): NAGVMQNPRHLVRRRGQEARLRCSPMKGHSHVYWYRQLPEEGLKFMVYLQKENIIDESGMPKERFSAEFPKEGPSILRIQQVVRGDSAAYFCASSLGVNTEAFFGQGTRLTVV.

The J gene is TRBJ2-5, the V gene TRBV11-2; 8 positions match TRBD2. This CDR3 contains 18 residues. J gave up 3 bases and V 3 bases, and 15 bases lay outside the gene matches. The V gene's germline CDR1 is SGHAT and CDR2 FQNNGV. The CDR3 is CASSFNGAGGPTEETQYF. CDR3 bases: TGTGCCAGCAGCTTTAACGGTGCGGGGGGACCCACCGAAGAGACCCAGTACTTC.

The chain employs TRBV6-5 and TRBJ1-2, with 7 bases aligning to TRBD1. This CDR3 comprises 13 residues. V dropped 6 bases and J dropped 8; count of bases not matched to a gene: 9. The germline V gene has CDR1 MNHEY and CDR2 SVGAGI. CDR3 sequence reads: CASSPTGAGGYTF. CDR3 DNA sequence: TGTGCCAGCAGCCCCACAGGGGCCGGAGGCTACACCTTC.

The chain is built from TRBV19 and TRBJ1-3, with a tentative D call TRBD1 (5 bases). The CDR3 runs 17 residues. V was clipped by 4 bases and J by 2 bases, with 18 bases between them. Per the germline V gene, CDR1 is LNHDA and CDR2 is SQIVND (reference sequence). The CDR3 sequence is CASSTDSLFGTGNTIYF. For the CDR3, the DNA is TGTGCCAGTAGTACTGACAGTCTCTTCGGAACTGGAAACACCATATATTTT.

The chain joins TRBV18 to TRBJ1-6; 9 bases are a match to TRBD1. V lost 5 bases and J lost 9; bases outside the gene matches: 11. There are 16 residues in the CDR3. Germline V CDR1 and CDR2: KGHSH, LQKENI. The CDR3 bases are TGTGCCAGCTCAGCGAGCTCCGGGACAGGGTCTTCACCCCTCCACTTT. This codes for CASSASSGTGSSPLHF.

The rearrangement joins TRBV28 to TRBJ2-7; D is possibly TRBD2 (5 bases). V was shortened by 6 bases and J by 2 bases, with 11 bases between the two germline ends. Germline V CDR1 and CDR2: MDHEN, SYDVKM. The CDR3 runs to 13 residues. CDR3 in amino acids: CASSTGIPYEQYF. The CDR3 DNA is TGTGCCAGCAGCACGGGAATTCCCTACGAGCAGTACTTC.

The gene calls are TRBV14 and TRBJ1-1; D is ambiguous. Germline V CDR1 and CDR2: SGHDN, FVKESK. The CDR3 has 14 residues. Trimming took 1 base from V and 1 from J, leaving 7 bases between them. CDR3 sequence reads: CASSQGWANTEAFF. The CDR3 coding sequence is TGTGCCAGCAGCCAAGGCTGGGCGAACACTGAAGCTTTCTTT.

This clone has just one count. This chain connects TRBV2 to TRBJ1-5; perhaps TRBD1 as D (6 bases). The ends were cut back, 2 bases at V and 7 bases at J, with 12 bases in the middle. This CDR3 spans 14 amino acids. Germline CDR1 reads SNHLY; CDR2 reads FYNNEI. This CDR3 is CASSESQGRQPQHF. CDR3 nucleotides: TGTGCCAGCAGTGAATCTCAGGGGAGACAGCCCCAGCATTTT.

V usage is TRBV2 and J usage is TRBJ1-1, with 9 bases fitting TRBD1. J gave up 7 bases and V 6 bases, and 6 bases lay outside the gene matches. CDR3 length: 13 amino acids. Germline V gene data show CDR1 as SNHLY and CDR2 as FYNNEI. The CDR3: CASSLTGGGEAFF. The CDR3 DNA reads TGTGCCAGCAGCCTGACAGGGGGTGGTGAAGCTTTCTTT. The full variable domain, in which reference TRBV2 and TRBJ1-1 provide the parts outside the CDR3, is EPEVTQTPSHQVTQMGQEVILRCVPISNHLYFYWYRQILGQKVEFLVSFYNNEISEKSEIFDDQFSVERPDGSNFTLKIRSTKLEDSAMYFCASSLTGGGEAFFGQGTRLTVV.

This CDR3 is CASRTRTANTEAFF. DNA for the CDR3: TGTGCCAGCAGGACTAGGACGGCGAACACTGAAGCTTTCTTT. The J gene is TRBJ1-1, the V gene TRBV2; unclear D gene. Trimming took 6 bases from V and 1 from J, leaving 12 bases between them. CDR3 size: 14 residues. The germline V gene has CDR1 SNHLY and CDR2 FYNNEI.

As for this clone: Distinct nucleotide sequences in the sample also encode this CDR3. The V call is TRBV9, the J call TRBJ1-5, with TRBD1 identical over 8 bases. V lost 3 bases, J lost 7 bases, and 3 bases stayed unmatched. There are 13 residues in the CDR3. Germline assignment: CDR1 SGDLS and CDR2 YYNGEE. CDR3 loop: CASSAQGGQPQHF. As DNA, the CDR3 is TGTGCCAGCAGCGCACAGGGGGGGCAGCCCCAGCATTTT.

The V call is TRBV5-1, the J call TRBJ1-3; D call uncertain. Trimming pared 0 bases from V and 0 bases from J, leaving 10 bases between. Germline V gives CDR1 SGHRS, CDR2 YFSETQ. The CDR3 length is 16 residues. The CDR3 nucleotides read TGCGCCAGCAGCTTGGCGCCAGGAACCTCTGGAAACACCATATATTTT. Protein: CASSLAPGTSGNTIYF.

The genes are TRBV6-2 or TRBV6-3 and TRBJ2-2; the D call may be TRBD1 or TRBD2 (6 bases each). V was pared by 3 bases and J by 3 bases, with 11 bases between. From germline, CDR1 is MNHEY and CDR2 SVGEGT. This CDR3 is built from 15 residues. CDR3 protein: CASSYRRGDTGELFF. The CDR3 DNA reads TGTGCCAGCAGTTATCGAAGGGGGGACACCGGGGAGCTGTTTTTT.

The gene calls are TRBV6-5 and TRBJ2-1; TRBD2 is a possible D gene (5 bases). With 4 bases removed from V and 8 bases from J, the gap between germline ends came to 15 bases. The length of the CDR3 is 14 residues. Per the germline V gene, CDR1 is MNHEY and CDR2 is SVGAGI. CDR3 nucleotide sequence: TGTGCCAGCAGTTCACCACCGGGGTGGCATGAGCAGTTCTTC. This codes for CASSSPPGWHEQFF.

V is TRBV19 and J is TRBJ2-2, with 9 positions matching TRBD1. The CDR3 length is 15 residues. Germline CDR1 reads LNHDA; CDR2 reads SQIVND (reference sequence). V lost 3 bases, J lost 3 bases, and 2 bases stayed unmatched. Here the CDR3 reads CASSIGTGYTGELFF. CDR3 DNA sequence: TGTGCCAGTAGTATCGGGACAGGGTACACCGGGGAGCTGTTTTTT.

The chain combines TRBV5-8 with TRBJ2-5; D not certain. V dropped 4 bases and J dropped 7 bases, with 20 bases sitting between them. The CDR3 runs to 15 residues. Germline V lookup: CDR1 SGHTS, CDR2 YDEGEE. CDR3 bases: TGTGCCAGCAGCCCCCTTAGGACGGAGAGCTTGACCCAGTACTTC. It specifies CASSPLRTESLTQYF.

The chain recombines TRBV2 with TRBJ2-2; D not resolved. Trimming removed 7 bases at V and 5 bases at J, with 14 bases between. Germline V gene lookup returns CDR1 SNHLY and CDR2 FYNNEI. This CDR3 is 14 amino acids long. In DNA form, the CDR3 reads TGTGCCAGCACGCCGGTAGGAAGTACCGGGGAGCTGTTTTTT. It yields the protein CASTPVGSTGELFF.

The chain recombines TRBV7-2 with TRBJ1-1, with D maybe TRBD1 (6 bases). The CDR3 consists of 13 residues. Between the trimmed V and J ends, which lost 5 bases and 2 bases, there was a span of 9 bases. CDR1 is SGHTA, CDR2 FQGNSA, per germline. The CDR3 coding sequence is TGTGCCAGCAGCCGGACAGCCAACACTGAAGCTTTCTTT. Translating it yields CASSRTANTEAFF.

The CDR3 sequence is CASSPGGAYTGELFF. The CDR3 nucleotides read TGTGCCAGCAGTCCAGGGGGCGCGTACACCGGGGAGCTGTTTTTT. This chain connects TRBV6-5 to TRBJ2-2, with 8 bases fitting TRBD1. Germline V gene lookup returns CDR1 MNHEY and CDR2 SVGAGI. Trimming at V came to 5 bases and at J to 3 bases, leaving 5 bases not matched to a gene. CDR3 length equals 15 residues.

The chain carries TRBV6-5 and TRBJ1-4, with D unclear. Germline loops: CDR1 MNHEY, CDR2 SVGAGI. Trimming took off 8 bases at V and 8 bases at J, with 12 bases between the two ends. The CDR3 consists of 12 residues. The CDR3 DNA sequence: TGTGCCAGCTGTCACCAGCAGGAAAAACTGTTTTTT. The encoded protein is CASCHQQEKLFF.

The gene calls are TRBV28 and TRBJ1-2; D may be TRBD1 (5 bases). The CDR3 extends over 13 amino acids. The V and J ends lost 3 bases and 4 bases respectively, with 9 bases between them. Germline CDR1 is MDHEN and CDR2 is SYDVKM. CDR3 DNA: TGTGCCAGCAGTTTGTCGGGGCCCTATGGCTACACCTTC. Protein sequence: CASSLSGPYGYTF.

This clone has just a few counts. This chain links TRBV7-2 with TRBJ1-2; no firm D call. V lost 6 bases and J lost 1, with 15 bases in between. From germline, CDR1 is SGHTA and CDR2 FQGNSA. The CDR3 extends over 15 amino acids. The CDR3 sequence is CASRRGRDNNYGYTF. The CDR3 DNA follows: TGTGCCAGCAGGCGAGGACGGGATAATAACTATGGCTACACCTTC.

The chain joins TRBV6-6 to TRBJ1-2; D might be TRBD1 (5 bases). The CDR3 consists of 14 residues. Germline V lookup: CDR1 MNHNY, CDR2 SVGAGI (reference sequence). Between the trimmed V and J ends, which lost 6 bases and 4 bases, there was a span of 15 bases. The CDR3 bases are TGTGCCAGCAGGACTGGGGGGAGGGCCTATGGCTACACCTTC. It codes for CASRTGGRAYGYTF.

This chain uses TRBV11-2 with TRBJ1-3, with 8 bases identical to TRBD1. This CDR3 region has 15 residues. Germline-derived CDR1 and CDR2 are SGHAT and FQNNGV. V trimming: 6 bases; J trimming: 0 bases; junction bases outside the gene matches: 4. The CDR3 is CASRQTGGSGNTIYF. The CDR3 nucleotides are TGTGCCAGCAGGCAAACAGGGGGCTCTGGAAACACCATATATTTT.

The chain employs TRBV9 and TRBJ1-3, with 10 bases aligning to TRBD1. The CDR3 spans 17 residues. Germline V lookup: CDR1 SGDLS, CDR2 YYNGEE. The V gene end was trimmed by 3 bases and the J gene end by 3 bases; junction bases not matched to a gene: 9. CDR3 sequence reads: CASSAYMGTGVGNTIYF. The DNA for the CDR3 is TGTGCCAGCAGCGCCTATATGGGGACAGGGGTTGGAAACACCATATATTTT.